The 9 T cell receptor beta chains reported below all come from one sample, sequenced in a study of T cell repertoires in cytomegalovirus infection. MiXCR, run by TCRdb on the reads, gives a single entry per CDR3 protein. The sample includes under 500,000 distinct CDR3 sequences, about 39% seen only once; the top ten take approximately 40%. These receptors' targets are unknown. The specimen comprised cultured PBMCs, sampled from culture after CMV antigen stimulation. These receptors all come from a human donor in good health (CMV status not recorded). Some clones in this sample may be carry-over from other donors' samples.

This clonotype has more than one count but fewer than ten. The V and J genes are TRBV11-2 and TRBJ2-3, with a weak D call TRBD1 (6 bases). CDR1 and CDR2 (germline): SGHAT, FQNNGV. Trimming took 5 bases from V and 0 from J, leaving 15 bases between them. CDR3 length equals 16 residues. CDR3 DNA: TGTGCCAGCAGCCCCTCGCGGCAGGGGAGCACAGATACGCAGTATTTT. Translating it yields CASSPSRQGSTDTQYF.

The sample holds many counts of this clonotype. CDR3 protein: CASSLTRSGEKLFF. CDR3 sequence (DNA): TGTGCCAGCAGTTTAACCAGGAGCGGCGAAAAACTGTTTTTT. The rearrangement links TRBV12-3 or TRBV12-4 to TRBJ1-4, with unresolved D. V lost 2 bases and J 8 bases, leaving 12 bases between the germline ends. The CDR3 runs to 14 residues.

The V gene is TRBV7-6, the J gene TRBJ2-3, with D possibly being TRBD1 (7 bases). This CDR3 comprises 15 residues. CDR1 SGHVS and CDR2 FNYEAQ come from the germline V gene. V was shortened by 5 bases and J by 4 bases, with 16 bases between the two germline ends. The CDR3 nucleotides read TGTGCCAGCAGCGGCGACAGGGACTTCGCAGATACGCAGTATTTT. Amino acids: CASSGDRDFADTQYF. The full variable domain, in which reference TRBV7-6 and TRBJ2-3 provide the parts outside the CDR3, is GAGVSQSPRYKVTKRGQDVALRCDPISGHVSLYWYRQALGQGPEFLTYFNYEAQQDKSGLPNDRFSAERPEGSISTLTIQRTEQRDSAMYRCASSGDRDFADTQYFGPGTRLTVL.

This clonotype has more than one count but fewer than ten. J is TRBJ2-2 and V is TRBV20-1; the match to TRBD2 covers 7 bases. CDR1 and CDR2 from the germline V gene are DFQATT and SNEGSKA (reference sequence). The CDR3 totals 14 residues. The ends lost 4 bases at V and 7 bases at J; junction bases unmatched: 9. The CDR3 is CSAKEGTIHGELFF. The DNA for the CDR3 is TGCAGTGCTAAAGAGGGGACTATACACGGGGAGCTGTTTTTT.

The chain is built from TRBV11-2 and TRBJ1-1, with unresolved D. The CDR3 runs 14 residues. With 4 bases removed from V and 2 bases from J, the gap between germline ends came to 11 bases. Germline-derived CDR1 and CDR2 are SGHAT and FQNNGV. The CDR3 spells CASSSRPGNTEAFF. Here the CDR3 DNA reads TGTGCCAGCAGCTCGCGTCCTGGCAACACTGAAGCTTTCTTT.

This clonotype was picked up a small number of times. The CDR3 nucleotides are TGTGCCAGCAGTAACCACGTGATCGTGGGGGACATTCAGTACTTC. Translated: CASSNHVIVGDIQYF. The chain recombines TRBV12-3 or TRBV12-4 with TRBJ2-4; D could derive from TRBD1 or TRBD2 (5 bases each). V lost 5 bases, J lost 8 bases, and 19 bases lay in between. The CDR3 contains 15 residues.

CDR3 region: CASSQPTRGETQYF. The CDR3 region has the DNA TGTGCCAGCAGCCAACCCACGCGGGGAGAGACCCAGTACTTC. The J gene is TRBJ2-5, the V gene TRBV4-2; D possibly corresponds to TRBD2 (6 bases). The CDR3 has 14 residues. Trimming left V 2 bases short and J 4 bases short, with 11 bases between. Germline lookup yields CDR1 LGHNA and CDR2 YNFKEQ.

This chain joins TRBV12-5 and TRBJ2-2, with TRBD1 matching over 9 bases. V trimming: 1 base; J trimming: 8 bases; junction bases outside the gene matches: 23. The CDR3 is 21 residues long. Germline loops: CDR1 LGHNT, CDR2 FRNRAP. As DNA, the CDR3 is TGTGCTAGTGGTTTGGCCCGGACAGGGGTTCTCGTTTCGCGGCGGGTTGGGGAGCTGTTTTTT. This translates into CASGLARTGVLVSRRVGELFF.

This clonotype has just a few counts. The chain employs TRBV4-1 and TRBJ1-2; a weak D match, TRBD1 (5 bases). The CDR3 is 18 residues long. Trimming cost V 0 bases and J 1 base, with 18 bases left between them. Germline CDR1 is MGHRA and CDR2 is YSYEKL. CDR3 sequence reads: CASSQDTGVRGRNYGYTF. CDR3 DNA: TGCGCCAGCAGCCAAGATACGGGGGTGCGCGGTCGTAACTATGGCTACACCTTC.